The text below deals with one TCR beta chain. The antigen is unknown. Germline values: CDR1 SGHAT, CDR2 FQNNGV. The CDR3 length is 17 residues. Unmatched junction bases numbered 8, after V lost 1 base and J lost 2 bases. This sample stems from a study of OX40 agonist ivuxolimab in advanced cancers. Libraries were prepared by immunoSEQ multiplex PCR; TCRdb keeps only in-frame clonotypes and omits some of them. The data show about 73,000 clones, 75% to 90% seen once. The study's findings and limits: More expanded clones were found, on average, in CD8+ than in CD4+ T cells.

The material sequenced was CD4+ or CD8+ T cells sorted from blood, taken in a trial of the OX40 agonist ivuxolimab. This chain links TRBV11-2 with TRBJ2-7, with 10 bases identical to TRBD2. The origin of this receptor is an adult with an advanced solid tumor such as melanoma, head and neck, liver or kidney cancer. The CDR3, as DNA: TGTGCCAGCAGCTTAGGTGGGACTAGCGAGGTTCCCTACGAGCAGTACTTC. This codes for CASSLGGTSEVPYEQYF.